This T cell receptor beta chain was captured in a study of blood T cell repertoires in COVID-19. Looking at the study overall: There were acute and convalescent COVID-19 samples, and they came from the United States, Italy and Spain. From T cells, B-cell-depleted T cells, or PBMCs came the material, which was cDNA or gDNA.

The germline CDR1 and CDR2 sequences are LNHDA and SQIVND (reference sequence). The CDR3 runs to 14 residues. V dropped 3 bases and J dropped 2 bases, with 7 bases sitting between them. In the authors' methods: By means of reference gene primer amplification, nucleated cell counts were estimated. Repertoires were generated with immunoSEQ multiplex PCR, while TCRdb's copy carries only in-frame clones and drops some. V, J and clone size reflect that table, while D and trimming were determined from the DNA. Here the sample spans tens of thousands of clones, around 83% being singletons. This clonotype originated in a woman older than 75 with acute or convalescent COVID-19. The chain recombines TRBV19 with TRBJ2-2; no firm D call. The sequencing sample was made of peripheral blood. CDR3 sequence: CASSMMRNTGELFF. The CDR3 DNA reads TGTGCCAGTAGTATGATGCGTAACACCGGGGAGCTGTTTTTT.